The rows below give T cell receptor beta chains drawn from one sample of a study of blood T cell repertoires in COVID-19. Generated by immunoSEQ multiplex PCR, the TCRdb table keeps only in-frame clones and is missing some. The top ten clones hold roughly 2.4% of a sample with about 120,000 clones, less than 85% of them seen once. The source material was peripheral blood. All receptors derive from a man aged 25 to 45 with acute or convalescent COVID-19. Both conserved end residues are part of each CDR3. D genes are given only for firm matches.

TRBV6-4	13	.	TRBJ2-1	CASSASSYNEQFF
TRBV11-1	15	.	TRBJ1-2	CASSLNPQERYGYTF
TRBV7-3	13	.	TRBJ2-2	CASSRALTGELFF
TRBV6-5	14	TRBD2	TRBJ2-1	CATGTSGSYNEQFF
TRBV14	12	TRBD1	TRBJ2-4	CASSHGQGKGYF
TRBV4-1	17	.	TRBJ1-4	CASSQAGTTATNEKLFF
TRBV5-1	13	.	TRBJ1-4	CASSSGTDQKLFF
TRBV7-3	16	TRBD1	TRBJ1-6	CASSLTGTGEESPLHF
TRBV27	14	.	TRBJ2-1	CATGLRGSYNEQFF
TRBV14	16	.	TRBJ2-7	CASSQEQGRALYEQYF
TRBV6-5	14	.	TRBJ1-5	CASTRTGGRQPQHF
TRBV4-1	16	TRBD2	TRBJ2-3	CASSVHGLAGTDTQYF
TRBV11-2	16	TRBD2	TRBJ2-3	CASRGLRRGSTDTQYF
TRBV4-2	13	.	TRBJ1-5	CASSQIGAGPQHF
TRBV6-6	16	TRBD2	TRBJ2-3	CASSLSGGVGTDTQYF
TRBV5-1	15	TRBD1	TRBJ1-2	CASSLGTGVGYGYTF
TRBV6-2/TRBV6-3	13	.	TRBJ1-1	CASSDNRAAEAFF
TRBV19	15	TRBD1	TRBJ1-4	CASSIDRGPNEKLFF
TRBV19	11	.	TRBJ1-1	CAIARNTEAFF
TRBV19	16	.	TRBJ1-6	CASSIHRVSYNSPLHF
TRBV6-2/TRBV6-3	16	TRBD1	TRBJ1-5	CASSLLGQGAGQPQHF
TRBV6-2/TRBV6-3	15	TRBD2	TRBJ2-1	CASSYWPSGRGEQFF
TRBV3-1/TRBV3-2	16	TRBD1	TRBJ1-4	CASSQDLVTGSEKLFF
TRBV15	14	.	TRBJ2-1	CATSRGGGPIEQFF
TRBV7-9	16	TRBD2	TRBJ2-3	CASSTFRDYSTDTQYF
TRBV12-3/TRBV12-4	13	.	TRBJ2-1	CASTVSAYNEQFF
TRBV30	12	TRBD1	TRBJ2-3	CAWSVETGAQYF
TRBV7-9	15	TRBD1	TRBJ1-2	CASSGRDRGLYGYTF
TRBV6-5	14	.	TRBJ2-5	CASSSEDRPGTQYF
TRBV29-1	11	.	TRBJ1-3	CSVRSGNTIYF
TRBV7-6	19	TRBD1	TRBJ1-1	CASSLGSGTGGAANTEAFF
TRBV10-3	13	TRBD1	TRBJ2-3	CAISSRGTDTQYF
TRBV9	17	TRBD1	TRBJ2-5	CASSPTGTGMMGETQYF
TRBV11-3	15	TRBD2	TRBJ2-1	CASSLGGGSYNEQFF
TRBV6-5	13	.	TRBJ1-1	CASSYSPWREAFF
TRBV5-4	17	TRBD1	TRBJ2-6	CASQGDRGRFGANVLTF
TRBV4-1	14	.	TRBJ1-2	CASSQDQANYGYTF
TRBV5-1	21	TRBD2	TRBJ2-1	CASSSWTYRTGGSRTYNEQFF
TRBV11-3	12	.	TRBJ2-7	CASSLQGSEQYF
TRBV19	15	.	TRBJ1-1	CASIGLGRMNTEAFF
TRBV29-1	16	TRBD2	TRBJ2-3	CSVFLAGVVVTDTQYF
TRBV7-3	16	TRBD2	TRBJ2-3	CASSRTAGGSTDTQYF
TRBV7-8	13	TRBD1	TRBJ2-1	CASSFGQGNEQFF
TRBV10-1	15	.	TRBJ1-1	CASSESRGGRAEAFF